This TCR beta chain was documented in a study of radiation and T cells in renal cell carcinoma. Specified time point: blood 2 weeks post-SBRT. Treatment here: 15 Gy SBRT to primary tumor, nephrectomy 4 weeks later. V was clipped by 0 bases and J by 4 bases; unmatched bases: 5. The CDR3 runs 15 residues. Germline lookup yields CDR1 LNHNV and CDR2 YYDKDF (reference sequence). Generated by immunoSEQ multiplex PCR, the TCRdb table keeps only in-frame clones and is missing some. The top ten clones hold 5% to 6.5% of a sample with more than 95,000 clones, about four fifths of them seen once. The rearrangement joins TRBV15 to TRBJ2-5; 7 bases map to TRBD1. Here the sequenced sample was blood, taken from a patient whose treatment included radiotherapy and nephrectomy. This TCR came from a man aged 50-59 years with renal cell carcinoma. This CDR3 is CATSRDQTGSETQYF. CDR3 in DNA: TGTGCCACCAGCAGAGATCAGACAGGGTCAGAGACCCAGTACTTC.